Listed below are T cell receptor beta chains from one sample, sequenced in a study of CD8 T cells in Susac syndrome. TCRdb re-derived calls from the immunoSEQ multiplex PCR reads in MiXCR, one entry per CDR3 protein. Among approximately 150,000 distinct CDR3 sequences listed, roughly 80% were seen once. Sequencing input: CD8+ T cells from PBMCs. These receptors originate from a human donor with multiple sclerosis. The CDR3 runs from the conserved cysteine through the conserved F or W. D genes are given only for firm matches. Rows may omit the clone size; those that give it use once, few, many or a size class.

j_call d_call clone_size v_call cdr3_aa cdr3_nt
TRBJ2-2 NA NA TRBV6-1 CASRQGRYTGELFF TGTGCCAGCAGACAGGGCAGATACACCGGGGAGCTGTTTTTT
TRBJ2-7 NA NA TRBV5-8 CASSLTIYEQYF TGTGCCAGCAGCTTGACCATCTACGAGCAGTACTTC
TRBJ2-7 TRBD1 NA TRBV20-1 CSARDIAGTEAAFYEQYF TGCAGTGCTAGAGACATCGCCGGGACAGAGGCGGCTTTCTACGAGCAGTACTTC
TRBJ1-1 NA NA TRBV9 CASSVEGYTEAFF TGTGCCAGCAGCGTAGAAGGGTACACTGAAGCTTTCTTT
TRBJ1-1 NA NA TRBV30 CAWSVFRHGKMNTEAFF TGTGCCTGGAGTGTATTTCGACACGGCAAAATGAACACTGAAGCTTTCTTT
TRBJ1-1 NA NA TRBV6-2/TRBV6-3 CASKVGGNHLEAFF TGTGCCAGCAAAGTTGGAGGTAATCACCTTGAAGCTTTCTTT
TRBJ1-5 NA few TRBV4-3 CASSLAGTAYNQPQHF TGCGCCAGCAGCCTGGCTGGGACGGCCTACAATCAGCCCCAGCATTTT
TRBJ1-2 NA NA TRBV6-5 CASSYHVNYNYGYTF TGTGCCAGCAGTTACCACGTGAATTATAACTATGGCTACACCTTC
TRBJ2-1 NA once TRBV7-9 CASSLIGTQFDEQFF TGTGCCAGCAGCCTGATAGGGACACAGTTTGATGAGCAGTTCTTC
TRBJ2-4 NA NA TRBV7-8 CASSANRVLVKNIQYF TGTGCCAGCAGCGCGAACAGGGTTTTGGTCAAAAACATTCAGTACTTC
TRBJ2-5 NA NA TRBV20-1 CSARDMVGGETQYF TGCAGTGCTAGAGATATGGTCGGGGGAGAGACCCAGTACTTC
TRBJ1-1 NA NA TRBV12-3/TRBV12-4 CASSFLGGQNEAFF TGTGCCAGCAGTTTTCTTGGGGGGCAAAATGAAGCTTTCTTT
TRBJ2-5 TRBD2 NA TRBV20-1 CSARDKGLEDQETQYF TGCAGTGCTAGAGATAAGGGACTAGAGGACCAAGAGACCCAGTACTTC
TRBJ1-1 NA NA TRBV19 CASSIGVYTEAFF TGTGCCAGTAGTATCGGAGTCTACACTGAAGCTTTCTTT
TRBJ2-7 NA NA TRBV9 CASSVGDVFYEQYF TGTGCCAGCAGCGTAGGTGACGTGTTCTACGAGCAGTACTTC
TRBJ2-1 NA NA TRBV20-1 CSARFLLEENEQFF TGCAGTGCTAGGTTTCTCCTCGAGGAAAATGAGCAGTTCTTC
TRBJ2-1 NA NA TRBV25-1 CASSHSAGVGEQFF TGTGCCAGCAGTCATAGCGCGGGTGTCGGTGAGCAGTTCTTC
TRBJ1-4 NA NA TRBV5-1 CASSLSGSTNEKLLF TGCGCCAGCAGCCTCAGTGGATCCACTAATGAAAAACTGCTTTTT
TRBJ1-5 NA NA TRBV3-1 CASSQGYGNQPQHF TGTGCCAGCAGCCAAGGGTACGGTAATCAGCCCCAGCATTTT
TRBJ2-5 NA few TRBV11-2 CASSFGIRDPETQYF TGTGCCAGCAGCTTCGGGATTCGGGATCCGGAGACCCAGTACTTC
TRBJ2-3 NA NA TRBV7-9 CASSSTGTGTDTQYF TGTGCCAGCAGCTCAACAGGGACCGGCACAGATACGCAGTATTTT
TRBJ1-6 NA NA TRBV2 CASRRDGLDSYNSPLHF TGTGCCAGCAGGCGGGACGGATTAGACTCCTATAATTCACCCCTCCACTTT
TRBJ1-1 NA NA TRBV30 CAWKQNTEAFF TGTGCCTGGAAACAGAACACTGAAGCTTTCTTT
TRBJ2-7 NA NA TRBV7-8 CASSFLGGGYEQYF TGTGCCAGCAGCTTCCTCGGAGGGGGCTACGAGCAGTACTTC
TRBJ2-7 NA NA TRBV24-1 CATSDRAWGEQYF TGTGCCACCAGTGATAGGGCCTGGGGAGAGCAGTACTTC
TRBJ1-4 NA few TRBV6-1 CASSEYRDEKLFF TGTGCCAGCAGTGAGTATAGGGATGAAAAACTGTTTTTT
TRBJ2-3 NA NA TRBV27 CASSFDSTDTQYF TGTGCCAGCAGTTTCGACAGCACAGATACGCAGTATTTT
TRBJ2-3 TRBD2 NA TRBV19 CASSLTSRGLNTQYF TGTGCCAGTAGTCTGACTAGCCGGGGTTTGAATACGCAGTATTTT
TRBJ2-1 TRBD2 NA TRBV11-3 CASGEGLEQFF TGTGCCAGCGGGGAGGGCCTTGAGCAGTTCTTC
TRBJ2-6 TRBD1 NA TRBV19 CASKTGGSGANVLTF TGTGCCAGTAAAACAGGGGGGTCTGGGGCCAACGTCCTGACTTTC
TRBJ1-5 TRBD1 NA TRBV10-1 CASRGGQGAYQPQHF TGCGCCAGCAGGGGAGGGCAGGGGGCCTATCAGCCCCAGCATTTT
TRBJ2-2 NA NA TRBV4-3 CASSQVAGYTGELFF TGCGCCAGCAGCCAAGTTGCTGGGTACACCGGGGAGCTGTTTTTT
TRBJ1-5 NA NA TRBV7-9 CASSLVSAYRNQPQHF TGTGCCAGCAGCTTAGTGTCGGCGTATCGCAATCAGCCCCAGCATTTT
TRBJ2-7 TRBD2 few TRBV28 CASSSPRRLAGGYEQYF TGTGCCAGCAGTTCACCCCGTAGACTAGCGGGGGGGTACGAGCAGTACTTC
TRBJ2-7 NA few TRBV5-1 CASSSGPDYEQYF TGCGCCAGCAGTTCGGGACCGGACTACGAGCAGTACTTC
TRBJ2-6 NA NA TRBV12-3/TRBV12-4 CASSPTSGANVLTF TGTGCCAGCAGTCCGACCTCTGGGGCCAACGTCCTGACTTTC
TRBJ1-4 NA NA TRBV4-3 CASSQGLATNEKLFF TGCGCCAGCAGCCAAGGCCTGGCGACTAATGAAAAACTGTTTTTT
TRBJ1-5 NA NA TRBV4-2 CASSTTAAGNQPQHF TGTGCCAGCAGTACGACAGCTGCTGGCAATCAGCCCCAGCATTTT
TRBJ2-7 TRBD2 NA TRBV7-2 CASSEGLARNYEQYF TGTGCCAGCAGCGAGGGACTAGCGAGAAACTACGAGCAGTACTTC
TRBJ2-7 TRBD1 NA TRBV24-1 CATSGQGGNEQYF TGTGCCACATCCGGACAGGGTGGCAACGAGCAGTACTTC
TRBJ2-5 NA NA TRBV5-6 CASSSISQTGYQETQYF TGTGCCAGCAGCTCGATATCTCAAACAGGGTACCAAGAGACCCAGTACTTC